Listed below are T cell receptor beta chains from one sample, sequenced in a study of response to subunit inactivated influenza vaccine. TCRdb analysed the RT-PCR reads with MiXCR anew, one entry per CDR3 protein. The sample consists of 650,000 to 800,000 distinct CDR3 sequences, approximately 15% of them appearing once. Specimen: PBMCs from blood, collected around two weeks before vaccination. These receptor sequences come from a man aged 50-59 years who received an inactivated influenza vaccine. Both conserved end residues are part of each CDR3. Fields, in order: clone size, J gene, CDR3 length, V gene, D gene, CDR3 protein, CDR3 DNA. A D gene is named only where the DNA matches it firmly. The listing skips clone size in some rows; elsewhere it reads once, few, many or a size class.

- | TRBJ2-1 | 14 | TRBV20-1 | - | CSAPNVGTYNEQFF | TGCAGTGCCCCCAACGTGGGGACCTACAATGAGCAGTTCTTC
few | TRBJ2-5 | 13 | TRBV28 | TRBD1 | CASRIGQGGTQYF | TGTGCCAGCAGAATAGGACAGGGCGGGACCCAGTACTTC
few | TRBJ2-1 | 17 | TRBV5-6 | TRBD2 | CASSPNELAGVYNEQFF | TGTGCCAGCAGCCCGAACGAACTAGCGGGAGTTTACAATGAGCAGTTCTTC
- | TRBJ2-4 | 12 | TRBV12-3/TRBV12-4 | - | CASSLTSDIQYF | TGTGCCAGCAGTTTAACCTCAGACATTCAGTACTTC
- | TRBJ2-1 | 13 | TRBV11-2 | - | CASRLGGYNEQFF | TGTGCCAGCAGGTTAGGGGGTTACAATGAGCAGTTCTTC
- | TRBJ2-1 | 16 | TRBV5-1 | TRBD2 | CASSPPGLATYNEQFF | TGCGCCAGCAGCCCTCCGGGACTAGCGACGTACAATGAGCAGTTCTTC
- | TRBJ1-6 | 15 | TRBV7-2 | - | CASSLALTVNSPLHF | TGTGCCAGCAGCTTAGCGCTCACCGTCAATTCACCCCTCCACTTT
few | TRBJ2-1 | 14 | TRBV20-1 | - | CSARDPTGVYEQFF | TGCAGTGCTAGAGATCCAACGGGAGTGTATGAGCAGTTCTTC
- | TRBJ1-2 | 12 | TRBV5-6 | - | CASSPNHYGYTF | TGTGCCAGCAGCCCGAATCACTATGGCTACACCTTC
- | TRBJ1-1 | 14 | TRBV7-8 | - | CASSSFRDGRGAFF | TGTGCCAGCAGCTCCTTCAGGGACGGCCGAGGAGCTTTCTTT
- | TRBJ2-3 | 14 | TRBV29-1 | - | CSVEGYQDTDTQYF | TGCAGCGTTGAAGGGTATCAGGACACAGATACGCAGTATTTT
- | TRBJ1-1 | 15 | TRBV20-1 | TRBD1 | CSAELPGQGRTEAFF | TGCAGTGCTGAGCTACCGGGACAGGGGAGGACTGAAGCTTTCTTT
few | TRBJ2-2 | 17 | TRBV10-3 | TRBD1 | CAISGGTGGFNTGELFF | TGTGCCATCAGCGGAGGGACAGGGGGCTTTAACACCGGGGAGCTGTTTTTT
- | TRBJ1-5 | 14 | TRBV20-1 | - | CSARDLADNQPQHF | TGCAGTGCTAGAGATCTGGCAGACAATCAGCCCCAGCATTTT
few | TRBJ2-7 | 13 | TRBV5-6 | - | CASSLDQAVGQYF | TGTGCCAGCAGCTTGGACCAGGCTGTGGGACAGTACTTC
- | TRBJ2-1 | 13 | TRBV3-1 | - | CASSRARDNEQFF | TGTGCCAGCAGCCGGGCCCGTGATAATGAGCAGTTCTTC